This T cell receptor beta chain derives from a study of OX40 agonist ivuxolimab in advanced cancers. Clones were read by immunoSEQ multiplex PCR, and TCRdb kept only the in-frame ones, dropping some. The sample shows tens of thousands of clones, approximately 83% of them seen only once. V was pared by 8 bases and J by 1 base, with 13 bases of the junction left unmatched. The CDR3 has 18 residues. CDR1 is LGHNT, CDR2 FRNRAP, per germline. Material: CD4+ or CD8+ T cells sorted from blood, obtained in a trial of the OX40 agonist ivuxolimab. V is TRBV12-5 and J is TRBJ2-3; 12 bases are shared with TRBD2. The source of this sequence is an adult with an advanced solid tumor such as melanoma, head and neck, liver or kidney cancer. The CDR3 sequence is CASSPPKRTSGGTDTQYF. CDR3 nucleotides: TGTGCTAGTTCCCCCCCAAAACGGACTAGCGGGGGCACAGATACGCAGTATTTT.